These T cell receptor beta chains were read from a single sample in a study of T-cell memory formation after mild COVID-19. MiXCR, run by TCRdb on the 5' RACE reads, gives a single entry per CDR3 protein. The sample contains 45,000 to 65,000 distinct CDR3 sequences, approximately 9.5% of which appear only once. Source material: PBMCs or a T cell subset sorted from them (not recorded which). The receptors were gathered from a man younger than 35 who had mild COVID-19 (a few samples of this study predate the infection). Cell type and time point are not known. Each CDR3 is given with its conserved first and last residue. A D gene is named only where the DNA matches it firmly. Clone sizes are given selectively: once, few, many, or a class where the clone is expanded.

V gene: TRBV7-6; J gene: TRBJ2-2; D gene: NA; clone size: many; CDR3 DNA: TGTGCCAGCAGCTTATCGGATACTACCGGGGAGCTGTTTTTT; CDR3 protein: CASSLSDTTGELFF
V gene: TRBV10-2; J gene: TRBJ1-1; D gene: NA; clone size: NA; CDR3 DNA: TGCGCCAGCACTGCTACGGCGAGGAACACTGAAGCTTTCTTT; CDR3 protein: CASTATARNTEAFF
V gene: TRBV5-1; J gene: TRBJ2-5; D gene: NA; clone size: NA; CDR3 DNA: TGCGCCAGCAGCTTGGAGGCCAGTGAGACCCAGTACTTC; CDR3 protein: CASSLEASETQYF
V gene: TRBV29-1; J gene: TRBJ2-4; D gene: NA; clone size: NA; CDR3 DNA: TGCAGCGCCCAGGGGACTGCCGTAAGGGACATTCAGTACTTC; CDR3 protein: CSAQGTAVRDIQYF
V gene: TRBV6-5; J gene: TRBJ2-3; D gene: TRBD1; clone size: many; CDR3 DNA: TGTGCCAGCAGTTACGGGACAGGGATTTACGATACGCAGTATTTT; CDR3 protein: CASSYGTGIYDTQYF
V gene: TRBV7-9; J gene: TRBJ2-3; D gene: TRBD2; clone size: many; CDR3 DNA: TGTGCCAGCCACAAGGGACTAGCGGCTAGCACAGATACGCAGTATTTT; CDR3 protein: CASHKGLAASTDTQYF
V gene: TRBV6-5; J gene: TRBJ2-3; D gene: TRBD1; clone size: few; CDR3 DNA: TGTGCCAGCAGTCGGGACAGAGCCACAGATACGCAGTATTTT; CDR3 protein: CASSRDRATDTQYF
V gene: TRBV3-1; J gene: TRBJ2-7; D gene: TRBD2; clone size: few; CDR3 DNA: TGTGCCAGCAGCCTGCGAAGCGGGGGGGGTTCCTACGAGCAGTACTTC; CDR3 protein: CASSLRSGGGSYEQYF
V gene: TRBV24-1; J gene: TRBJ2-2; D gene: NA; clone size: few; CDR3 DNA: TGTGCCACCAGTGAACGGTTCACCGGGGAGCTGTTTTTT; CDR3 protein: CATSERFTGELFF
V gene: TRBV6-2/TRBV6-3; J gene: TRBJ2-5; D gene: TRBD2; clone size: few; CDR3 DNA: TGTGCCAGCAGGGGACTAGAAGGGGCCCAGTACTTC; CDR3 protein: CASRGLEGAQYF